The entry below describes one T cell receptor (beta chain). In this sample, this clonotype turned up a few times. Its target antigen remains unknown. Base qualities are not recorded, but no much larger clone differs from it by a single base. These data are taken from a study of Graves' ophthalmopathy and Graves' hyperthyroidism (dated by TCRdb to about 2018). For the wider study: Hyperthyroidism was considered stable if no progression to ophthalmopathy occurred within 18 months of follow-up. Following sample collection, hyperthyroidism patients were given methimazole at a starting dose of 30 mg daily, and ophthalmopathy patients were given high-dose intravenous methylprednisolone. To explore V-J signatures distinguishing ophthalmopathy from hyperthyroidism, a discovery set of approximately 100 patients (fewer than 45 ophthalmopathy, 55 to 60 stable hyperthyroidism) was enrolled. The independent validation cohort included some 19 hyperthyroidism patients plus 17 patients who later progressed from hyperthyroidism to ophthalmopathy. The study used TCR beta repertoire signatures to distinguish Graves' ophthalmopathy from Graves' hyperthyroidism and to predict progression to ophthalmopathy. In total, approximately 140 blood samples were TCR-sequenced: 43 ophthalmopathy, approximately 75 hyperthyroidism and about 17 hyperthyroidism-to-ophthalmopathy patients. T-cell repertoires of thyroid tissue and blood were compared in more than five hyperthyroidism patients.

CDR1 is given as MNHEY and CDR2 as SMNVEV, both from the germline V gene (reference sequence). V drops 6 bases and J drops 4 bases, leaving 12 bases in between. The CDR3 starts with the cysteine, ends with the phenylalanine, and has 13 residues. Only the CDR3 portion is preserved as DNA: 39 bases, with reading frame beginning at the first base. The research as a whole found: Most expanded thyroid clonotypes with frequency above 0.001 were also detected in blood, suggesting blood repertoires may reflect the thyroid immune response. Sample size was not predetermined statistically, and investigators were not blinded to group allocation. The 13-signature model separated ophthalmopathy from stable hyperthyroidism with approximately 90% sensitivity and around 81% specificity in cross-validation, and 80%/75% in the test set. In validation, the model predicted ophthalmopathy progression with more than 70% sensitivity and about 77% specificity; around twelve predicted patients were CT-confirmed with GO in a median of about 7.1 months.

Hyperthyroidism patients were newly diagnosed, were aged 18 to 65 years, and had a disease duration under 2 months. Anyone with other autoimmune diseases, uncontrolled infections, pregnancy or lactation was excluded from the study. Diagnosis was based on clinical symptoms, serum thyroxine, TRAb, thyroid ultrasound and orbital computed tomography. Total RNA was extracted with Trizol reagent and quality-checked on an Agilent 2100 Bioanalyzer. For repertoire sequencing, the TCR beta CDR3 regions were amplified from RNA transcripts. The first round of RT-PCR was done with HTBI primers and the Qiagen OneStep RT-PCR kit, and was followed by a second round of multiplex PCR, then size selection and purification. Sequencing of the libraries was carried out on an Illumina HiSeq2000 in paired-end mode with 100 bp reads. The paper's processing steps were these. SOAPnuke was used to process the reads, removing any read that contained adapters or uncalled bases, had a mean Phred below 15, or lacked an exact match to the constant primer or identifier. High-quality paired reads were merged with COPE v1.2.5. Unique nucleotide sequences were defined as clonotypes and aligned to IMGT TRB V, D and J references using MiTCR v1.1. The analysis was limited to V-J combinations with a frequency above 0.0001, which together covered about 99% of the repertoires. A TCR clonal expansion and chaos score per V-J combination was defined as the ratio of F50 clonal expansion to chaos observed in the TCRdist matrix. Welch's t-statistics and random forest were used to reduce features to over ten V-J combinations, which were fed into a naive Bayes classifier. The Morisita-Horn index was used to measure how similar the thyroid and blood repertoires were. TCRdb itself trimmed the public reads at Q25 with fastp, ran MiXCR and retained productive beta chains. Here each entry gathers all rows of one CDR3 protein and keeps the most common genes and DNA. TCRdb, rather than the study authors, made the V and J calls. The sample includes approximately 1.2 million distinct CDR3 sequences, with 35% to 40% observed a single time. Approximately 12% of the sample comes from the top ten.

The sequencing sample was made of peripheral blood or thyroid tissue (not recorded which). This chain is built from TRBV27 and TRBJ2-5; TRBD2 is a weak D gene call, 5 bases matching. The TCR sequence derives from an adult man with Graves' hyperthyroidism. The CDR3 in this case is CASRSRTVETQYF. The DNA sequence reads TGTGCCAGCAGATCCCGGACTGTAGAGACCCAGTACTTC.